These 7 T cell receptor beta chains came from one sample sequenced in a study of sequential checkpoint blockade in melanoma. Specified treatment: randomized to nivolumab then ipilimumab (arm A) or the reverse (arm B). Here immunoSEQ multiplex PCR was the method, and the copy in TCRdb shows in-frame clones only, minus some. In the table there are roughly 18,000 clones, roughly two thirds of which are singletons. The sample consisted of CD8+ T cells sorted from blood (inferred from file names), taken from a patient given nivolumab and ipilimumab in sequence. The receptors were sampled from a human donor with melanoma.

The chain has TRBV7-2 and TRBJ2-1, with D perhaps matching TRBD1 (5 bases). V shed 5 bases and J shed 4 bases, with 12 bases lying between them. From germline, CDR1 is SGHTA and CDR2 FQGNSA. The CDR3 is 14 residues long. The CDR3 here is CASSPAGAYNEQFF. For the CDR3, the DNA is TGTGCCAGCAGCCCCGCTGGGGCTTACAATGAGCAGTTCTTC.

This clone turned up a few times. The genes are TRBV15 and TRBJ2-7; D may be TRBD2 (7 bases). Germline CDR1 reads LNHNV; CDR2 reads YYDKDF (reference sequence). CDR3 size: 13 residues. The V end lost 5 bases, the J end lost 2 bases, and 10 bases lay between the germline ends. The DNA for the CDR3 is TGTGCCACCAGCGGGGGGGCAACCTACGAGCAGTACTTC. Residues: CATSGGATYEQYF.

This chain joins TRBV5-1 and TRBJ1-2; 7 bases match TRBD1. CDR1 is SGHRS and CDR2 is YFSETQ in the germline V gene. The CDR3 consists of 15 residues. V lost 3 bases to trimming and J lost 8 bases; unmatched junction nucleotides: 13. The CDR3: CASSSIGGVHWGYTF. DNA for the CDR3: TGCGCCAGCAGCTCAATAGGGGGCGTCCATTGGGGCTACACCTTC.

The chain uses TRBV4-3 and TRBJ2-5, with 11 bases fitting TRBD2. This CDR3 comprises 14 residues. Germline CDR1 and CDR2: LGHNA and YSLEER. V trimming: 4 bases; J trimming: 5 bases; junction bases outside the gene matches: 3. CDR3 protein: CASSRVAGGETQYF. Here the CDR3 DNA reads TGCGCCAGCAGCCGTGTAGCGGGGGGGGAGACCCAGTACTTC.

J is TRBJ2-1 and V is TRBV6-4; 14 nucleotides line up with TRBD2. V shed 6 bases, J shed 5 bases, and the junction held 6 bases outside the gene matches. CDR1 MRHNA and CDR2 SNTAGT come from the germline V gene. The CDR3 length is 16 residues. The CDR3 DNA reads as TGTGCCAGCAGCAGACTAGCGGGGGGGAAAGACAATGAGCAGTTCTTC. It is translated as CASSRLAGGKDNEQFF.

The rearrangement links TRBV27 to TRBJ2-1; possible D gene TRBD2, 6 bases. Germline loops: CDR1 MNHEY, CDR2 SMNVEV (reference sequence). The CDR3 totals 11 residues. The germline V and J ends were trimmed by 10 bases and 9 bases, with 13 bases remaining between them. CDR3 DNA: TGTGCCACCTTTACTAGCACTGAGCAGTTCTTC. Encoded protein: CATFTSTEQFF.

By sample fraction, this clone is medium-sized. The chain combines TRBV5-1 with TRBJ2-1, with D possibly being TRBD2 (5 bases). In germline, CDR1 is SGHRS, CDR2 YFSETQ. Deletions cut 3 bases from V and 3 bases from J, with 7 bases between. The CDR3 is 13 amino acids. The CDR3: CASSSGGYNEQFF. Here the CDR3 DNA reads TGCGCCAGCAGCTCCGGAGGCTACAATGAGCAGTTCTTC.